The T cell receptor (beta chain) described here comes from a study of T cells in women clearing cervical HPV infection. The CDR3 is 16 residues long. Deletions cut 0 bases from V and 2 bases from J, with 9 bases between. Germline CDR1 SGDLS, CDR2 YYNGEE. Worth noting for this clone: The CDR3 end is not reached by the read, which stops 3 residues before it; the germline J gene fills it in.

Assay used: immunoSEQ multiplex PCR; TCRdb lists only in-frame clones, some missing. In total, the table holds some 30,000 clones. Sequenced input: blood buffy coat. The source is a woman aged 18 to 75 with a cervical HPV16 infection that either progressed to CIN3+ or cleared (not recorded which). The genes are TRBV9 and TRBJ2-6; D remains ambiguous. CDR3: CASSVAPGTGANVLTF. The sequenced part of the CDR3 DNA is TGTGCCAGCAGCGTAGCTCCGGGTACTGGGGCCAACGTC.